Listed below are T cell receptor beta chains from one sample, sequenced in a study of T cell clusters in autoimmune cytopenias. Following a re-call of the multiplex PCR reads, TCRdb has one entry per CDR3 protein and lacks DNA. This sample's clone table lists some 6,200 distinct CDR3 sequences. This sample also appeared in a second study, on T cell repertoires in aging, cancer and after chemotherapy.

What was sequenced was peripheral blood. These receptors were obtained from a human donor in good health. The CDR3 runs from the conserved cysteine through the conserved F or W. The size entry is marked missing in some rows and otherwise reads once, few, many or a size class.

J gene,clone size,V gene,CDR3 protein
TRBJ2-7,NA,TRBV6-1,CASSEAVGQGPYEQYF
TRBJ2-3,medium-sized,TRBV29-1,CSVGDTGLAGVDTQYF
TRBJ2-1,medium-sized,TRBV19,CASSMGGAYSYNEQFF
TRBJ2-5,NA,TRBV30,CAITLGPQETQYF
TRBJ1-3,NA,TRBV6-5,CASSSQPYRSSGNTIYF
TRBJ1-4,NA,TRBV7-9,CASSIRDSNEKLFF
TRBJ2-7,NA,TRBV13,CASSLVGFPYEQYF
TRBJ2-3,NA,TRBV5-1,CASSLGGTQYF
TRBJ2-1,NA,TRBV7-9,CASSPGRSSYNEQFF
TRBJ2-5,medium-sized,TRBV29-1,CSASGPGQGKETQYF
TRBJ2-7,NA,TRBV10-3,CAISESSDEQYF
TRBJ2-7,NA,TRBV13,CASSVASGDAYEQYF
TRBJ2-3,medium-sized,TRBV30,CAWSLGSTDTQYF
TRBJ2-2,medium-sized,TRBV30,CACSWSNTGELFF
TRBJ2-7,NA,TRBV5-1,CASSLGLAGNYEQYF
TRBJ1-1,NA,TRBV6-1,CASSDTQGPNTEAFF
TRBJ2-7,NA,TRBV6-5,CASSYSSREYF
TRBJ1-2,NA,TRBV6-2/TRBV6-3,CASSTGGAGYGYTF